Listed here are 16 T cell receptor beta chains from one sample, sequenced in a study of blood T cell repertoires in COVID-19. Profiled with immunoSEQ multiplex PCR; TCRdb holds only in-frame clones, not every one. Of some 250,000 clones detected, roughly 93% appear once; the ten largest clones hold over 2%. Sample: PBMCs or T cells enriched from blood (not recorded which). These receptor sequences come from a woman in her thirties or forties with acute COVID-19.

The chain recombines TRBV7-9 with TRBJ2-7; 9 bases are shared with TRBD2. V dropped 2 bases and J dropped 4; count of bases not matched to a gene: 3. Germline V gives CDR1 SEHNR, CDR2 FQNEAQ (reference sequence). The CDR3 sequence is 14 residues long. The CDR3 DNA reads TGTGCCAGCAGCTTAATGGCGGGGGGGTACGAGCAGTACTTC. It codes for CASSLMAGGYEQYF.

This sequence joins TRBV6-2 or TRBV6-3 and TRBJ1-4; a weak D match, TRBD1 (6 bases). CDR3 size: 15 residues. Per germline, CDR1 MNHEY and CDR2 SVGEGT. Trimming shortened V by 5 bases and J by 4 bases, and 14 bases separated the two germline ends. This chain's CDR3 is CASSPGQPLNEKLFF. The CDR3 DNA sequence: TGTGCCAGCAGTCCCGGACAGCCCCTTAATGAAAAACTGTTTTTT.

The CDR3 reads CASSDSSSGSADTQYF. For the CDR3, the DNA is TGTGCCAGCAGCGACAGTTCTAGCGGGAGTGCAGATACGCAGTATTTT. The genes are TRBV5-4 and TRBJ2-3, with 10 bases identical to TRBD2. This CDR3 is built from 16 residues. The junction had 9 bases not matched to a gene; V was cut back by 4 bases and J by 4 bases. Germline V CDR1 and CDR2: SGHNT, YYREEE (reference sequence).

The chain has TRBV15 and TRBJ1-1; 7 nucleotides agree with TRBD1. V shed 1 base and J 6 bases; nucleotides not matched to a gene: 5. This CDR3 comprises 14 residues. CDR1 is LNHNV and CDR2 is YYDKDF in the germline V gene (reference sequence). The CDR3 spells CATSRGQGVAEAFF. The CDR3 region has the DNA TGTGCCACCAGCAGAGGACAGGGCGTAGCTGAAGCTTTCTTT. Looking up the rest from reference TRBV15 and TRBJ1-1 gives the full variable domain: DAMVIQNPRYQVTQFGKPVTLSCSQTLNHNVMYWYQQKSSQAPKLLFHYYDKDFNNEADTPDNFQSRRPNTSFCFLDIRSPGLGDTAMYLCATSRGQGVAEAFFGQGTRLTVV.

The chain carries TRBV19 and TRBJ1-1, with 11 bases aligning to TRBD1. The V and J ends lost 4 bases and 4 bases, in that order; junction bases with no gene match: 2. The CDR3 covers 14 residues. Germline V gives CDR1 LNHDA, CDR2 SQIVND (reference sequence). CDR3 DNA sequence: TGTGCCAGTAGTAGGACAGGGGGCTTCACTGAAGCTTTCTTT. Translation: CASSRTGGFTEAFF.

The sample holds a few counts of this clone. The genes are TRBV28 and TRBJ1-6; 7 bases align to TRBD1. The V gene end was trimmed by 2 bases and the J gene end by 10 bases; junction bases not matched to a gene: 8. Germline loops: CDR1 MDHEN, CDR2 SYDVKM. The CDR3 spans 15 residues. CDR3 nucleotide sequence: TGTGCCAGCAGTTTAAGTTGGCAGGGGGTATCACCCCTCCACTTT. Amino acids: CASSLSWQGVSPLHF.

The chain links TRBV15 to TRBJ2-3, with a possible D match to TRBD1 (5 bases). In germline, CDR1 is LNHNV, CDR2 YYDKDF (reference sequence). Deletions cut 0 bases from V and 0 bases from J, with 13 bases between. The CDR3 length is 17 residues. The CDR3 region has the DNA TGTGCCACCAGCAGAGATCTAAGGGGCTCGAGCACAGATACGCAGTATTTT. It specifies CATSRDLRGSSTDTQYF. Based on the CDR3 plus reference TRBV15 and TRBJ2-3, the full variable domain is DAMVIQNPRYQVTQFGKPVTLSCSQTLNHNVMYWYQQKSSQAPKLLFHYYDKDFNNEADTPDNFQSRRPNTSFCFLDIRSPGLGDTAMYLCATSRDLRGSSTDTQYFGPGTRLTVL.

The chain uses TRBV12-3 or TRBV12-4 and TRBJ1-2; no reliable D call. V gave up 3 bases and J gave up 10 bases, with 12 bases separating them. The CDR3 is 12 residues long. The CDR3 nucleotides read TGTGCCAGCAGTTTGCGGGCGCGGGTCTACACCTTC. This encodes CASSLRARVYTF.

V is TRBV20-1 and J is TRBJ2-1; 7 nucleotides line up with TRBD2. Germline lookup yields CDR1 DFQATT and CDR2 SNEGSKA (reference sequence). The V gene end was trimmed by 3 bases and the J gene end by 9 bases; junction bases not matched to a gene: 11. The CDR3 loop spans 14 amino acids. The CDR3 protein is CSASGEGRRGEQFF. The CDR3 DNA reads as TGCAGTGCTAGTGGGGAGGGCCGTAGGGGTGAGCAGTTCTTC.

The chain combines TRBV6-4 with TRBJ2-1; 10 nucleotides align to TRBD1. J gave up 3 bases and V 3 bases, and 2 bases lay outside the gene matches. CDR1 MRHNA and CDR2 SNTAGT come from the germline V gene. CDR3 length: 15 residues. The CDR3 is CASSEGTGDYNEQFF. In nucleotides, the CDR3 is TGTGCCAGCAGTGAAGGGACAGGGGACTACAATGAGCAGTTCTTC.

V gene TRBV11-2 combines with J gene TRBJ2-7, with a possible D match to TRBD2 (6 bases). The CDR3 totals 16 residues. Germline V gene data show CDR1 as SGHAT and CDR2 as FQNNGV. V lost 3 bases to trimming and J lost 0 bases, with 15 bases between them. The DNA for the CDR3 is TGTGCCAGCAGCTTTAGACCCGGAGGGAGCTCCTACGAGCAGTACTTC. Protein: CASSFRPGGSSYEQYF.

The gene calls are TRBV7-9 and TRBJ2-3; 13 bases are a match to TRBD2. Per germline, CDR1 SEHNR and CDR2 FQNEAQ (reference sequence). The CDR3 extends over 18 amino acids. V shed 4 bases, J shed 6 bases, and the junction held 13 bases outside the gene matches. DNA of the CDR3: TGTGCCAGCAGCTCGCCCTCGACTAGCGGGGGGTTCGAGGATACGCAGTATTTT. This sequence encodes CASSSPSTSGGFEDTQYF.

The CDR3 DNA sequence: TGTGCCAGCAGCCAGGACGGACTAGCGGGGACGCGGGAGACCCAGTACTTC. Its translation: CASSQDGLAGTRETQYF. This chain links TRBV5-4 with TRBJ2-5, with 12 bases fitting TRBD2. Germline values: CDR1 SGHNT, CDR2 YYREEE (reference sequence). V trimming: 4 bases; J trimming: 5 bases; junction bases outside the gene matches: 12. The CDR3 runs to 17 residues.

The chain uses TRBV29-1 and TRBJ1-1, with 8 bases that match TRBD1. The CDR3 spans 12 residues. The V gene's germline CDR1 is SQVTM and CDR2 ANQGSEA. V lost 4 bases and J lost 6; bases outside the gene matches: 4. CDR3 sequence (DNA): TGCAGCGTTGCGACAGGGGTCCCTGAAGCTTTCTTT. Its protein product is CSVATGVPEAFF.

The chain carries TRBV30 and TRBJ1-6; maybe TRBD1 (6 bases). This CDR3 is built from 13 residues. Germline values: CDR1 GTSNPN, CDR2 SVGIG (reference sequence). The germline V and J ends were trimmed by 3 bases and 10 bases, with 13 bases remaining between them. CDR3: CAWSGQGRSPLHF. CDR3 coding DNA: TGTGCCTGGAGCGGTCAGGGGAGATCACCCCTCCACTTT.

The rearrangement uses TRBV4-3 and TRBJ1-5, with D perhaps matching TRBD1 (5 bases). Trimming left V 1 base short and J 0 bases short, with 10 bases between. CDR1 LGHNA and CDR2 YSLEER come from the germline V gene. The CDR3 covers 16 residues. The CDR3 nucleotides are TGCGCCAGCAGCCAAGGGACACTCCATAGCAATCAGCCCCAGCATTTT. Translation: CASSQGTLHSNQPQHF.